These T cell receptor beta chains were read from a single sample in a study of CD8+ T cells in alopecia areata. Sequencing was performed with immunoSEQ multiplex PCR; in TCRdb, only in-frame clones are kept and a portion is missing. In the table there are around 200,000 clones, over 55% of which are singletons. Material: CD4+ T cells sorted from blood, obtained at week 0. Source of these receptors: a human donor with alopecia areata. Each CDR3 is given with its conserved first and last residue. A D gene is named only where the DNA matches it firmly. Part of the rows lack a size; the others show once, few, many or a class for expanded clones.

TRBV4-3	TRBJ2-7	NA	TRBD1	CASSQESGQGYEQYF	TGCGCCAGCAGCCAAGAATCTGGACAGGGCTACGAGCAGTACTTC
TRBV11-3	TRBJ1-3	NA	NA	CASSLGWGNTIYF	TGTGCCAGCAGCTTGGGCTGGGGAAACACCATATATTTT
TRBV6-5	TRBJ2-5	NA	NA	CASSYPSIQETQYF	TGTGCCAGCAGTTACCCTAGTATCCAAGAGACCCAGTACTTC
TRBV27	TRBJ1-2	NA	NA	CASSTLGGTYGYTF	TGTGCCAGCAGTACCCTGGGGGGAACTTATGGCTACACCTTC
TRBV14	TRBJ1-1	once	NA	CASSQIGPNTEAFF	TGTGCCAGCAGCCAAATTGGCCCCAACACTGAAGCTTTCTTT
TRBV7-2	TRBJ2-3	NA	TRBD2	CASSTTSGGRGTQYF	TGTGCCAGCAGCACCACTAGCGGGGGCCGGGGTACGCAGTATTTT
TRBV29-1	TRBJ1-1	few	NA	CSVAPTGGYSNTEAFF	TGCAGCGTTGCACCTACGGGGGGCTACTCGAACACTGAAGCTTTCTTT
TRBV9	TRBJ1-6	NA	NA	CASSVVGDSPLHF	TGTGCCAGCAGCGTAGTTGGGGATTCACCCCTCCACTTT
TRBV29-1	TRBJ2-1	few	NA	CSVELVTDYQFF	TGCAGCGTTGAGTTGGTTACAGATTATCAGTTCTTC
TRBV30	TRBJ1-2	NA	NA	CAWSAHGGGNYGYTF	TGTGCCTGGAGTGCCCACGGCGGGGGCAACTATGGCTACACCTTC
TRBV29-1	TRBJ1-1	NA	NA	CSVAPPAGTEAFF	TGCAGCGTTGCCCCCCCGGCAGGAACTGAAGCTTTCTTT
TRBV6-1	TRBJ2-2	NA	TRBD2	CASSAGLGDTGELFF	TGTGCCAGCAGTGCCGGACTAGGAGACACCGGGGAGCTGTTTTTT
TRBV2	TRBJ1-5	NA	NA	CASGGGGRNQPQHF	TGTGCCAGCGGAGGAGGAGGGCGCAATCAGCCCCAGCATTTT
TRBV15	TRBJ2-1	NA	NA	CATEQDTQREQFF	TGTGCCACCGAGCAGGACACCCAAAGGGAGCAGTTCTTC
TRBV18	TRBJ2-7	NA	NA	CASSPGHAYEQYF	TGTGCCAGCTCACCGGGACACGCCTACGAGCAGTACTTC
TRBV13	TRBJ2-3	NA	NA	CASSLGIGPRGSTDTQYF	TGTGCCAGCAGCTTAGGTATTGGGCCTCGGGGGAGCACAGATACGCAGTATTTT
TRBV5-1	TRBJ2-4	once	NA	CASSTEGRSIQYF	TGCGCCAGCAGCACCGAAGGACGGTCTATTCAGTACTTC
TRBV5-1	TRBJ1-1	NA	NA	CASSLAGNTEAFF	TGCGCCAGCAGCTTGGCGGGGAACACTGAAGCTTTCTTT
TRBV30	TRBJ1-6	NA	NA	CAWNVKTALRGSPLHF	TGTGCCTGGAATGTAAAAACGGCCTTGCGTGGATCACCCCTCCACTTT
TRBV5-4	TRBJ2-7	NA	TRBD1	CASSPGQERSEQYF	TGTGCCAGCAGTCCCGGACAGGAGCGAAGCGAGCAGTACTTC
TRBV7-2	TRBJ1-1	NA	NA	CASSLVSGANTEAFF	TGTGCCAGCAGCTTAGTCTCAGGGGCGAACACTGAAGCTTTCTTT
TRBV10-3	TRBJ1-1	NA	TRBD1	CAISVTGGPSLNTEAFF	TGTGCCATCAGTGTTACAGGGGGTCCCAGTTTGAACACTGAAGCTTTCTTT
TRBV19	TRBJ1-2	few	NA	CASSPLSSGAVSYTF	TGTGCCAGTAGCCCTTTGTCGTCGGGGGCGGTTAGCTACACCTTC
TRBV29-1	TRBJ2-1	NA	TRBD1	CSAGQGNEQFF	TGCAGCGCAGGACAGGGGAATGAGCAGTTCTTC
TRBV29-1	TRBJ1-2	NA	NA	CSVEEMGTF	TGCAGCGTTGAAGAGATGGGGACCTTC
TRBV2	TRBJ1-2	NA	NA	CASSEDGKTYGYTF	TGTGCCAGCAGTGAGGACGGCAAGACCTATGGCTACACCTTC
TRBV5-1	TRBJ2-1	few	NA	CASSLARGFLEQFF	TGCGCCAGCAGCTTGGCCCGGGGCTTCCTGGAGCAGTTCTTC
TRBV30	TRBJ2-7	NA	NA	CAWSVGRMVYF	TGTGCCTGGAGTGTCGGTCGGATGGTGTACTTC
TRBV12-5	TRBJ1-1	NA	NA	CAAGLFTEAFF	TGTGCTGCAGGGCTTTTCACTGAAGCTTTCTTT
TRBV29-1	TRBJ2-2	NA	TRBD1	CSAIQGHGELFF	TGCAGCGCCATACAGGGGCACGGGGAGCTGTTTTTT
TRBV29-1	TRBJ2-5	NA	NA	CSVAVAQQETQYF	TGCAGCGTTGCAGTGGCACAACAAGAGACCCAGTACTTC
TRBV29-1	TRBJ2-7	NA	TRBD2	CSVGTRTSYEQYF	TGCAGCGTTGGAACCCGGACTAGCTACGAGCAGTACTTC
TRBV4-1	TRBJ1-5	NA	NA	CASSQDSYSNQPQHF	TGCGCCAGCAGCCAAGATTCTTATAGCAATCAGCCCCAGCATTTT
TRBV12-5	TRBJ1-1	few	NA	CASGLTGAPEAFF	TGTGCTAGTGGTTTGACTGGGGCCCCTGAAGCTTTCTTT
TRBV7-2	TRBJ1-6	NA	NA	CASSLVGSSIAPLHF	TGTGCCAGCAGCTTAGTGGGCAGCTCGATCGCACCCCTCCACTTT
TRBV4-3	TRBJ2-6	NA	TRBD1	CASRQDRDRRDSGANVLTF	TGCGCCAGCAGACAAGACCGGGACAGGCGAGACTCTGGGGCCAACGTCCTGACTTTC
TRBV6-1	TRBJ1-6	NA	TRBD1	CASSEASTGGSPLHF	TGTGCCAGCAGTGAAGCCTCGACAGGGGGGTCACCCCTCCACTTT
TRBV7-8	TRBJ2-3	few	TRBD1	CASSFGDRTTDTQYF	TGTGCCAGCAGCTTCGGGGACAGGACAACAGATACGCAGTATTTT
TRBV30	TRBJ2-7	once	NA	CAWSPGPNESEQYF	TGTGCCTGGTCCCCCGGGCCCAATGAGTCCGAGCAGTACTTC
TRBV4-3	TRBJ1-2	NA	NA	CASSQQNRAYGYTF	TGCGCCAGCAGCCAGCAAAACAGGGCCTATGGCTACACCTTC
TRBV30	TRBJ1-6	NA	NA	CAWNLGQSYSPLHF	TGTGCCTGGAACCTCGGACAGTCATATTCACCCCTCCACTTT
TRBV7-3	TRBJ1-1	NA	NA	CASSLMVTGQNTEAFF	TGTGCCAGCAGCTTAATGGTGACGGGACAGAACACTGAAGCTTTCTTT
TRBV20-1	TRBJ2-1	NA	NA	CSPRRGEEQFF	TGCAGCCCCAGGAGGGGTGAAGAGCAGTTCTTC
TRBV7-8	TRBJ2-5	NA	TRBD2	CASSPGLARETQYF	TGTGCCAGCAGCCCCGGACTAGCTCGGGAGACCCAGTACTTC
TRBV29-1	TRBJ2-3	few	NA	CSVDALVGRHTQYF	TGCAGCGTTGATGCGTTAGTGGGGCGTCATACGCAGTATTTT
TRBV30	TRBJ1-6	NA	NA	CASRTEDNSPLHF	TGTGCCTCCAGAACAGAGGATAATTCACCCCTCCACTTT
TRBV10-3	TRBJ1-2	NA	NA	CAISAGDGYTF	TGTGCCATCAGTGCAGGGGATGGCTACACCTTC
TRBV30	TRBJ1-1	few	TRBD1	CACKTQGTEAFF	TGTGCCTGCAAAACACAGGGGACTGAAGCTTTCTTT
TRBV6-6	TRBJ1-2	NA	NA	CASSYDPGLMDGYTF	TGTGCCAGCAGTTACGATCCGGGGTTGATGGATGGCTACACCTTC
TRBV5-6	TRBJ2-7	NA	NA	CASSLTDGYEQYF	TGTGCCAGCAGCTTGACAGACGGCTACGAGCAGTACTTC
TRBV7-3	TRBJ2-2	NA	TRBD2	CASSYLPGLAGANTGELFF	TGTGCCAGCAGTTATCTACCGGGACTAGCGGGGGCCAACACCGGGGAGCTGTTTTTT